The entry below gives a single TCR beta chain sequence along with its context. Its antigen is unknown. The junction does not match germline at one end; this may be a read error. Systemically healthy Caucasian individuals from Russia, approximately 39 in total and aged 6 to 90 years, were included as donors. Around 9.7 milliliters of peripheral blood were collected from each donor into EDTA-treated Vacutainer tubes. Ficoll-Paque density-gradient centrifugation was used to isolate PBMCs, with at least 6.5 million obtained per sample. Trizol reagent was used to extract total RNA from the PBMCs, yielding at least 6 micrograms per sample. For every donor, an aliquot of PBMCs went through flow cytometry to measure the percentages of naive CD45RAhigh/CD27high T cells. Libraries were made using 5' RACE. Instrument used: Illumina HiSeq 2500. The second PCR ran for roughly 6 to 11 cycles and used a J-beta primer mix along with a sample-barcoded 5' primer. A template-switch 5' adaptor carrying 12 random nucleotides introduced a unique molecular identifier onto each TCR beta cDNA molecule. Each sample yielded at least 2.5 million CDR3-containing paired-end reads. The Mint cDNA synthesis kit, primed by a TRBC-specific oligonucleotide, was used to synthesize first-strand cDNA from all RNA. All cDNA was treated with uracil-DNA glycosylase and then went through a first 18-cycle PCR with the universal primers M1SS and BC2_uni_R. As for the original processing: For normalization, 1 million high-quality reads were randomly selected from each sample, with every read carrying a distinct molecular identifier. Reads sharing molecular identifiers were discarded rather than binned into consensus sequences. CDR3 identification, clonotype clustering and error correction used MiTCR with a Q25 quality threshold and the strictest error-elimination algorithm. A nonparametric unseen species model with Euler transformation was used to estimate lower-bound total TCR beta diversity. Using fastp at Q25 and MiXCR, TCRdb reprocessed the public reads and kept productive beta chains. Each entry is one CDR3 protein sequence, shown with its most common DNA and genes. The V and J calls shown here were made by TCRdb, not taken from the authors' results. This sample is represented by about 730,000 distinct CDR3 sequences; 40% to 45% of them were singletons. Jointly, the top ten make up 20% to 25% of the sample.

The sample belongs to a study of blood T cells in healthy people across ages (dated by TCRdb to about 2015). As for the study more broadly: In model experiments, template switching captured roughly one uniquely barcoded TCR beta cDNA molecule for every two T cells. To track age-related changes in TCR beta repertoire diversity, the study relied on deep sequencing normalized with unique cDNA molecular identifiers. Donors were grouped into four age groups: young (average about 15 years), middle-aged (less than 40), aged (roughly 67) and long-lived (approximately 81). To avoid experimental bias, donors of different ages were distributed randomly across sequencing lanes. For two donors (one aged 18 to 30 and one aged 80 or older), the study analyzed two additional independent replicas of 1 million unique cDNA reads from the same blood draw.

The CDR3 holds 15 amino acids from the cysteine to the phenylalanine. Only the CDR3 DNA is retained, 45 bases long and in frame from the first base. General conclusions and limits of the study: There was a strong correlation between observed TCR beta diversity and the percentage of naive T cells measured by flow cytometry. Estimates of total diversity based on one million sequenced T cells were considered lower bounds and underestimates. Observed TCR beta diversity per million T cells fell roughly linearly with age, and a significant reduction was already apparent by age roughly 41. Because the CMV infection status of the donors was unknown, age-related changes in expanded clonotypes may potentially have been confounded. Since profiling was done on bulk unsorted PBMCs, naive and antigen-experienced compartments could not be conclusively compared. Compared with the aged group, more naive CD4+ T cells, fewer expanded clones and increased TCR diversity were shown by the long-lived group, suggesting age selection.

Sequences were obtained from blood. This sequence uses TRBV12-3 or TRBV12-4 and TRBJ1-2; 7 bases in the middle match TRBD1. This receptor was obtained from a woman in her fifties or sixties in good health. The CDR3 protein sequence reads: CTSTMTGNWWYGYTF. The sequenced DNA: TGTACCAGCACGATGACAGGGAATTGGTGGTATGGCTACACCTTC.